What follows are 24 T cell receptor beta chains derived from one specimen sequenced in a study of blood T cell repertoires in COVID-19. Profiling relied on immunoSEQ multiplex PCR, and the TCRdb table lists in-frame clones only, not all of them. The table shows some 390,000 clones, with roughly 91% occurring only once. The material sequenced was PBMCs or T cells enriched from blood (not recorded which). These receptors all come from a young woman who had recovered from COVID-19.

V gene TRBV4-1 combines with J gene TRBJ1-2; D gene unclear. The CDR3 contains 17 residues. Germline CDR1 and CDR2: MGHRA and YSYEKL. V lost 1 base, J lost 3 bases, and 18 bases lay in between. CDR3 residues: CASSQGISSGGYYGYTF. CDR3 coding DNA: TGCGCCAGCAGCCAAGGAATTAGCTCCGGAGGATACTATGGCTACACCTTC.

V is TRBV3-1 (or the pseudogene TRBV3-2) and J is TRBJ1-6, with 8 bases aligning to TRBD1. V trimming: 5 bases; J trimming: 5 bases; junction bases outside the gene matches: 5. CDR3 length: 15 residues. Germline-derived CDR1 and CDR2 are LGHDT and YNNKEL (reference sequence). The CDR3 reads CASSDTGGNNSPLHF. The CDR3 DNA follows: TGTGCCAGCAGCGATACAGGGGGAAATAATTCACCCCTCCACTTT.

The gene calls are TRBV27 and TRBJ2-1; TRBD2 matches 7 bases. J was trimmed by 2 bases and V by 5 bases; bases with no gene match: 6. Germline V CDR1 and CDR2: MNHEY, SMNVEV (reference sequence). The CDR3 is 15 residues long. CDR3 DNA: TGTGCCAGCAGTGAGACTAGCTATGCCTACAATGAGCAGTTCTTC. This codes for CASSETSYAYNEQFF.

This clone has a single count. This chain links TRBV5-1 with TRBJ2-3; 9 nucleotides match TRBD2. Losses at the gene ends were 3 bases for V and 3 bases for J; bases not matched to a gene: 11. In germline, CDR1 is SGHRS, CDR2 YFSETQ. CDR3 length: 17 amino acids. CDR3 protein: CASSSGTSLTGTDTQYF. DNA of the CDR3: TGCGCCAGCAGCTCCGGGACTAGCCTTACTGGGACAGATACGCAGTATTTT.

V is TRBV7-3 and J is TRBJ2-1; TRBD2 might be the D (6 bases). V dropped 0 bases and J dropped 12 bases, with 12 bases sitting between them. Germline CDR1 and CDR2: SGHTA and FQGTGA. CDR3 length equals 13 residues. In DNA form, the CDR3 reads TGTGCCAGCAGCTTAACCTCTAGCGAGAGGCAGTTCTTC. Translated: CASSLTSSERQFF.

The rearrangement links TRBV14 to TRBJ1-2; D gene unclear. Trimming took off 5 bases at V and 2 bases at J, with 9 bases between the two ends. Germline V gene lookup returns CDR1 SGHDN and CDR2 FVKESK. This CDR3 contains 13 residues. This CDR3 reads CASSKLENYGYTF. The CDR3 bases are TGTGCCAGCAGCAAACTCGAGAACTATGGCTACACCTTC.

CDR3 amino acids: CASSLIGTSGYTGELFF. The DNA of the CDR3 is TGCGCCAGCAGCTTGATAGGGACTAGCGGATACACCGGGGAGCTGTTTTTT. V gene TRBV5-1 combines with J gene TRBJ2-2, with 11 bases aligning to TRBD2. The junction had 5 bases not matched to a gene; V was cut back by 1 base and J by 3 bases. The length of the CDR3 is 17 residues. Per the germline V gene, CDR1 is SGHRS and CDR2 is YFSETQ. Full variable domain (rest looked up from reference TRBV5-1 and TRBJ2-2): KAGVTQTPRYLIKTRGQQVTLSCSPISGHRSVSWYQQTPGQGLQFLFEYFSETQRNKGNFPGRFSGRQFSNSRSEMNVSTLELGDSALYLCASSLIGTSGYTGELFFGEGSRLTVL.

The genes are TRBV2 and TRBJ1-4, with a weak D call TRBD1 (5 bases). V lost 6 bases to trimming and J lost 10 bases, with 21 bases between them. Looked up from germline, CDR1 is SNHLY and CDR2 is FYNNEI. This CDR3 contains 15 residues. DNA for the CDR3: TGTGCCAGCAGGGAGCGACAGTTTTTGTATTCAAAACTGTTTTTT. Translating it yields CASRERQFLYSKLFF.

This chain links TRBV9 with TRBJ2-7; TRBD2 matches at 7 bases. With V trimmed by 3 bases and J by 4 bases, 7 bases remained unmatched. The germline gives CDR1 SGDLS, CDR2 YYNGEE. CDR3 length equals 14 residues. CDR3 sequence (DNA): TGTGCCAGCAGCGAGGGCGGGGGTCGTTACGAGCAGTACTTC. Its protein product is CASSEGGGRYEQYF.

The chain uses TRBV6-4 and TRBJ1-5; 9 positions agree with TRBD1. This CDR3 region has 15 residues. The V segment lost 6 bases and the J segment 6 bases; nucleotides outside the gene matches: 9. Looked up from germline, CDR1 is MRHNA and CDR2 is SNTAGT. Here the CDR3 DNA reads TGTGCCAGCAGCGATACAGGGGGCAGAGGTCAGCCCCAGCATTTT. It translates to CASSDTGGRGQPQHF.

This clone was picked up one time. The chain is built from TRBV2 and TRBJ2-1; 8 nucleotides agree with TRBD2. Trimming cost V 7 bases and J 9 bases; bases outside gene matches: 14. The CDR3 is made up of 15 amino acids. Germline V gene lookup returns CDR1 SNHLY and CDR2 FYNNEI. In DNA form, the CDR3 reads TGTGCCAGCACCTCGTCAAGCGGGAGTTTCAGTGAGCAGTTCTTC. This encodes CASTSSSGSFSEQFF.

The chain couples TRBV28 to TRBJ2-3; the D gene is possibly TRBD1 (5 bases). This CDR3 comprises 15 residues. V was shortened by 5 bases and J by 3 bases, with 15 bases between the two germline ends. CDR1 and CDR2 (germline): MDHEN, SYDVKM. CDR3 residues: CASSLKGLGTDTQYF. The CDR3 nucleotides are TGTGCCAGCAGTCTAAAGGGGCTGGGGACAGATACGCAGTATTTT.

CDR3 in DNA: TGTGCCAGCAGCGATGACAGGGTCCAGCCCCAGCATTTT. This sequence encodes CASSDDRVQPQHF. The chain recombines TRBV7-2 with TRBJ1-5, with 7 bases fitting TRBD1. With V trimmed by 5 bases and J by 7 bases, 5 bases remained unmatched. Germline CDR1 and CDR2: SGHTA and FQGNSA. The CDR3 is made up of 13 amino acids.

As DNA, the CDR3 is TGTGCCAGCAGTTGGTTTGGGAGCTCCTATAATTCACCCCTCCACTTT. Protein product: CASSWFGSSYNSPLHF. The chain combines TRBV27 with TRBJ1-6; D is ambiguous. This CDR3 region has 16 residues. Trimming left V 4 bases short and J 0 bases short, with 10 bases between. Germline V gives CDR1 MNHEY, CDR2 SMNVEV (reference sequence).

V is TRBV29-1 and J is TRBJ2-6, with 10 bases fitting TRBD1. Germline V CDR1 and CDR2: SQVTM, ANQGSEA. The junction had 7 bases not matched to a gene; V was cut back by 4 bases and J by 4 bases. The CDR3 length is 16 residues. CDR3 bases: TGCAGCGTTGGAGACAGGGGGCGTACGGGGGCCAACGTCCTGACTTTC. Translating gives CSVGDRGRTGANVLTF. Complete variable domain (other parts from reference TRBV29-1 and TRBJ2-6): SAVISQKPSRDICQRGTSLTIQCQVDSQVTMMFWYRQQPGQSLTLIATANQGSEATYESGFVIDKFPISRPNLTFSTLTVSNMSPEDSSIYLCSVGDRGRTGANVLTFGAGSRLTVL.

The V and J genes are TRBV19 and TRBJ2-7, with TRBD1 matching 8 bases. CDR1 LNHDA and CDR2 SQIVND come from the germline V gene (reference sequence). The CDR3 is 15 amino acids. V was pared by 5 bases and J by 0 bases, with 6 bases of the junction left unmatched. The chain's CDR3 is CASSPAGTGSYEQYF. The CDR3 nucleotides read TGTGCCAGTAGTCCCGCCGGGACAGGCTCCTACGAGCAGTACTTC. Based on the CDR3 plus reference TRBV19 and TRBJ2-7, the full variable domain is DGGITQSPKYLFRKEGQNVTLSCEQNLNHDAMYWYRQDPGQGLRLIYYSQIVNDFQKGDIAEGYSVSREKKESFPLTVTSAQKNPTAFYLCASSPAGTGSYEQYFGPGTRLTVT.

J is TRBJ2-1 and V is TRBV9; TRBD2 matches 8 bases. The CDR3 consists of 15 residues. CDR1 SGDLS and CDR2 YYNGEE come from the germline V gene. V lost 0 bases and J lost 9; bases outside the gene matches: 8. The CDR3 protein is CASSVGSGGPGEQFF. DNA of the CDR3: TGTGCCAGCAGCGTAGGGTCGGGGGGGCCTGGTGAGCAGTTCTTC. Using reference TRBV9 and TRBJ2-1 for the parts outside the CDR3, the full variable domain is DSGVTQTPKHLITATGQRVTLRCSPRSGDLSVYWYQQSLDQGLQFLIQYYNGEERAKGNILERFSAQQFPDLHSELNLSSLELGDSALYFCASSVGSGGPGEQFFGPGTRLTVL.

CDR3 region: CASSPRAHYGYTF. The CDR3 DNA follows: TGTGCCAGCAGCCCAAGAGCCCACTATGGCTACACCTTC. The rearrangement uses TRBV28 and TRBJ1-2; D gene ambiguous. Germline V gene data show CDR1 as MDHEN and CDR2 as SYDVKM. This CDR3 comprises 13 residues. Trimming took 6 bases from V and 3 from J, leaving 11 bases between them.

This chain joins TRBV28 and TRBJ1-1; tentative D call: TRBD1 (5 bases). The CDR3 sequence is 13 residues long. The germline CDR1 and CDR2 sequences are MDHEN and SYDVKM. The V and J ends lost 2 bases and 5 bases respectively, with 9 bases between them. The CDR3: CASSLAGGTEAFF. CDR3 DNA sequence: TGTGCCAGCAGTTTAGCGGGGGGGACTGAAGCTTTCTTT.

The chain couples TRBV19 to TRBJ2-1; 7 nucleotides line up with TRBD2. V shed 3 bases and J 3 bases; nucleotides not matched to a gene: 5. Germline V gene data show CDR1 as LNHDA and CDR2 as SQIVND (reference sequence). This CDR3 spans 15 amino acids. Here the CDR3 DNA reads TGTGCCAGTAGTATGCGCCTAGCGGACTACAATGAGCAGTTCTTC. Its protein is CASSMRLADYNEQFF.

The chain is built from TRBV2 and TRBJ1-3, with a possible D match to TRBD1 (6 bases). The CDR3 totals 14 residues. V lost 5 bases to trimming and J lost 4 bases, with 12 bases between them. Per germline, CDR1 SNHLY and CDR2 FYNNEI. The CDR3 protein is CASSPWTEGNTIYF. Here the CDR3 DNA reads TGTGCCAGCAGTCCATGGACAGAAGGAAACACCATATATTTT.

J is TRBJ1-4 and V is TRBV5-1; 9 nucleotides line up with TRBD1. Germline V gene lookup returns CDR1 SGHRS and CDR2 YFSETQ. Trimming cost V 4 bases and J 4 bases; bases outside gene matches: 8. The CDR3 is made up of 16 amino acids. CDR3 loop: CASSAGTGSGNEKLFF. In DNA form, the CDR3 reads TGCGCCAGCAGCGCCGGGACAGGGTCCGGTAATGAAAAACTGTTTTTT.

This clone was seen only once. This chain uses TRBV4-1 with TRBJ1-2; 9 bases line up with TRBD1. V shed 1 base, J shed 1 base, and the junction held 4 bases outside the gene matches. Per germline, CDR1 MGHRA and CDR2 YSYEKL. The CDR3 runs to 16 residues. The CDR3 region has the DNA TGCGCCAGCAGCCAAGTAGGGACAGGGATTAACTATGGCTACACCTTC. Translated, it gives CASSQVGTGINYGYTF.

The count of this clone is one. CDR3 nucleotides: TGTGCCACTATAAAGACAGGGACTGGAAACACCATATATTTT. This translates into CATIKTGTGNTIYF. The chain has TRBV10-3 and TRBJ1-3, with TRBD1 identical over 7 bases. Germline assignment: CDR1 ENHRY and CDR2 SYGVKD. The CDR3 contains 14 residues. The ends lost 10 bases at V and 2 bases at J; junction bases unmatched: 8.